This passage covers 14 T cell receptor beta chains from one sample sequenced in a study of T cell responses to AZD1222 COVID-19 vaccine. Only in-frame clones appear in the TCRdb table, and some are missing; sequencing was by immunoSEQ multiplex PCR. The data hold 72,000 or so clones, with 70% to 90% observed a single time. The sequencing used peripheral blood, collected 28 days after the second AZD1222 dose. The receptors originated from an adult who received the AZD1222 COVID-19 vaccine.

The chain links TRBV29-1 to TRBJ1-3, with unresolved D. Per the germline V gene, CDR1 is SQVTM and CDR2 is ANQGSEA. With 1 base removed from V and 4 bases from J, the gap between germline ends came to 8 bases. The CDR3 runs 13 residues. This CDR3 is CSVEGTVGNTIYF. DNA for the CDR3: TGCAGCGTTGAAGGGACGGTGGGAAACACCATATATTTT.

The chain recombines TRBV6-4 with TRBJ1-5; D not resolved. The germline gives CDR1 MRHNA, CDR2 SNTAGT. V lost 5 bases and J 3 bases, leaving 14 bases between the germline ends. The CDR3 runs 15 residues. CDR3 region: CASSPTPGNNQPQHF. The CDR3 DNA sequence: TGTGCCAGCAGTCCCACACCAGGAAACAATCAGCCCCAGCATTTT.

J is TRBJ1-4 and V is TRBV6-2 or TRBV6-3, with TRBD1 as a possible D gene (6 bases). CDR3 length: 13 residues. Germline CDR1 is MNHEY and CDR2 is SVGEGT. Trimming shortened V by 0 bases and J by 13 bases, and 12 bases separated the two germline ends. CDR3 protein: CASSYSADRILFF. CDR3 nucleotides: TGTGCCAGCAGTTACTCCGCCGACAGGATACTGTTTTTT.

With regard to this clone: Germline and junction disagree at one end, which may indicate a read error. The chain is built from TRBV14 and TRBJ2-5; weak D call: TRBD2 (6 bases). This CDR3 has 14 amino acids. Per germline, CDR1 SGHDN and CDR2 FVKESK. Here the CDR3 reads CASNQGGSEGTQYF. The CDR3, as DNA: TGTGCCAGCAACCAAGGAGGGAGCGAAGGGACCCAGTACTTC.

The CDR3 nucleotides are TGTGCCAGCAGCGGGTACGCAGTGAACACTGAAGCTTTCTTT. It translates to CASSGYAVNTEAFF. This chain joins TRBV9 and TRBJ1-1; D gene uncertain. The length of the CDR3 is 14 residues. With 3 bases removed from V and 0 bases from J, the gap between germline ends came to 9 bases. Germline-derived CDR1 and CDR2 are SGDLS and YYNGEE.

The rearrangement uses TRBV19 and TRBJ2-1; 8 bases agree with TRBD1. This CDR3 region has 19 residues. CDR1 LNHDA and CDR2 SQIVND come from the germline V gene (reference sequence). V gave up 2 bases and J gave up 2 bases; unmatched junction bases: 14. CDR3 in DNA: TGTGCCAGTAGTATATCGGGCAGGGGGCGAGTCTTTCCCTACAATGAGCAGTTCTTC. It yields the protein CASSISGRGRVFPYNEQFF.

The chain carries TRBV10-3 and TRBJ1-2, with TRBD1 matching 9 bases. Trimming removed 8 bases from V and 4 bases from J; junction bases left unmatched: 20. This CDR3 spans 18 amino acids. Germline V gene lookup returns CDR1 ENHRY and CDR2 SYGVKD. CDR3 nucleotide sequence: TGTGCCATCTCCTCCTCGACAGGGGGAACTTACCCCTTCTATGGCTACACCTTC. This codes for CAISSSTGGTYPFYGYTF.

This chain uses TRBV28 with TRBJ1-1; D may be TRBD1 (6 bases). Germline V gene lookup returns CDR1 MDHEN and CDR2 SYDVKM. The CDR3 is made up of 15 amino acids. The V end lost 7 bases, the J end lost 4 bases, and 19 bases lay between the germline ends. The CDR3 nucleotides are TGTGCCAGCACCACCCCTTCTGGGGGGGCCACTGAAGCTTTCTTT. It encodes CASTTPSGGATEAFF. Supplemented by reference TRBV28 and TRBJ1-1, the full variable domain reads DVKVTQSSRYLVKRTGEKVFLECVQDMDHENMFWYRQDPGLGLRLIYFSYDVKMKEKGDIPEGYSVSREKKERFSLILESASTNQTSMYLCASTTPSGGATEAFFGQGTRLTVV.

V and J are TRBV5-1 and TRBJ2-1; a weak D match, TRBD2 (5 bases). Between the trimmed V and J ends, which lost 0 bases and 0 bases, there was a span of 7 bases. Germline CDR1 reads SGHRS; CDR2 reads YFSETQ. The CDR3 consists of 15 residues. The CDR3 reads CASSLGGSSYNEQFF. CDR3 sequence (DNA): TGCGCCAGCAGCTTGGGTGGGAGCTCCTACAATGAGCAGTTCTTC.

This clone has just a few counts. This rearrangement joins TRBV5-4 to TRBJ1-1; D possibly corresponds to TRBD1 (6 bases). V was shortened by 3 bases and J by 3 bases, with 15 bases between the two germline ends. The length of the CDR3 is 15 residues. CDR1 is SGHNT, CDR2 YYREEE, per germline (reference sequence). Written as DNA, the CDR3 is TGTGCCAGCAGCTGGCAGGGGATTTGGTACACTGAAGCTTTCTTT. Its protein is CASSWQGIWYTEAFF.

CDR3 DNA: TGTGCCAGCAGTCCAGACTGGAGCTCCTACAATGAGCAGTTCTTC. Protein sequence: CASSPDWSSYNEQFF. The V gene is TRBV27, the J gene TRBJ2-1; D is ambiguous. The germline gives CDR1 MNHEY, CDR2 SMNVEV (reference sequence). V lost 5 bases and J lost 0, with 11 bases in between. The CDR3 loop spans 15 amino acids.

The chain has TRBV21-1 and TRBJ2-3; TRBD2, the table's D call, lacks a check against the DNA. TRBV21-1 is recorded as a pseudogene. This CDR3 is built from 23 residues. CDR3 loop: CASSKPRYSRLAGGLTYTDTQYF. CDR3 coding DNA: TGTGCCAGCAGCAAACCCCGTTACTCCAGACTAGCGGGGGGGCTCACATACACAGATACGCAGTATTTT.

As DNA, the CDR3 is TGTGCCAGCAGCCAAGCAGGGGTCTCACCCCTCCACTTT. Translation gives CASSQAGVSPLHF. The rearrangement uses TRBV3-1 (or the pseudogene TRBV3-2) and TRBJ1-6, with D possibly being TRBD1 (6 bases). This CDR3 comprises 13 residues. Trimming took 1 base from V and 10 from J, leaving 8 bases between them. The germline V gene encodes CDR1 LGHDT and CDR2 YNNKEL (reference sequence).

The rearrangement uses TRBV7-2 and TRBJ2-5; TRBD1 might be the D (5 bases). The V and J ends lost 3 bases and 3 bases respectively, with 20 bases between them. This CDR3 spans 17 amino acids. Germline-derived CDR1 and CDR2 are SGHTA and FQGNSA. CDR3 nucleotides: TGTGCCAGCAGCTTTGGGGTAGGCTGGGGCTCCGAAGAGACCCAGTACTTC. Amino acid sequence: CASSFGVGWGSEETQYF.